Each of the 3 T cell receptor beta chains below was sequenced from the same sample in a study of siplizumab effects on memory and regulatory T cells. Sequenced by immunoSEQ multiplex PCR; TCRdb stores in-frame clones only, minus some. The table has roughly 100,000 clones, approximately 94% seen once. Sequenced input: CD4+ T cells sorted from blood. Receptors were obtained from a human donor in good health.

The genes are TRBV18 and TRBJ1-5, with D uncertain. The ends were cut back, 2 bases at V and 7 bases at J, with 18 bases in the middle. Germline CDR1 KGHSH, CDR2 LQKENI. This CDR3 is built from 16 residues. This CDR3 reads CASSPSSGEGGQPQHF. CDR3 coding DNA: TGTGCCAGCTCACCATCGTCCGGCGAGGGTGGCCAGCCCCAGCATTTT.

The rearrangement joins TRBV30 to TRBJ1-1, with D perhaps TRBD1 (5 bases). The CDR3 length is 14 residues. The germline V gene encodes CDR1 GTSNPN and CDR2 SVGIG (reference sequence). The germline V and J ends were trimmed by 0 bases and 7 bases, with 15 bases remaining between them. The DNA for the CDR3 is TGTGCCTGGAGTGTATTTGGGACGCTTGGTGAAGCTTTCTTT. This sequence encodes CAWSVFGTLGEAFF. The full variable domain, rest sourced from reference TRBV30 and TRBJ1-1, is SQTIHQWPATLVQPVGSPLSLECTVEGTSNPNLYWYRQAAGRGLQLLFYSVGIGQISSEVPQNLSASRPQDRQFILSSKKLLLSDSGFYLCAWSVFGTLGEAFFGQGTRLTVV.

The genes are TRBV27 and TRBJ1-1; a possible D gene is TRBD1 (5 bases). The germline V and J ends were trimmed by 6 bases and 0 bases, with 17 bases remaining between them. The CDR3 length is 16 residues. CDR1 is MNHEY and CDR2 is SMNVEV in the germline V gene (reference sequence). The CDR3 is CASRRSGTDVNTEAFF. In DNA form, the CDR3 reads TGTGCCAGCAGGAGAAGCGGGACCGACGTGAACACTGAAGCTTTCTTT.